This entry concerns a single T cell receptor (beta chain). The sample originates from a study of blood T cell repertoires in COVID-19. Method: immunoSEQ multiplex PCR; TCRdb's copy keeps in-frame clones and lacks some. The sample consists of tens of thousands of clones, less than 90% of them appearing once. The sequenced sample consisted of peripheral blood. The receptor was isolated from a man older than 75 in a cohort sampled during active COVID-19.

CDR3 nucleotides: TGTGCCAGCAGTTACGAGGGGGGAGGGGGCTACACCTTC. It specifies CASSYEGGGGYTF. The rearrangement links TRBV6-5 to TRBJ1-2, with TRBD1 as a possible D gene (6 bases). Trimming pared 2 bases from V and 8 bases from J, leaving 12 bases between. Germline V lookup: CDR1 MNHEY, CDR2 SVGAGI. This CDR3 has 13 amino acids.